Presented here are 13 T cell receptor beta chains from one specimen sequenced in a study of CD8 T cells in ankylosing spondylitis. MiXCR, applied by TCRdb to the 5' RACE reads, yields one record per CDR3 protein. Seen here are roughly 90,000 distinct CDR3 sequences, about 9% observed once, and the top ten hold roughly 29%. These TCRs' antigens remain unknown. Study-level results: Several highly homologous variants made up a TCR beta motif, and this motif appeared characteristic of ankylosing spondylitis blood.

The sequencing input was blood, either unsorted or a sorted T cell fraction (not recorded which). The receptors originated from a male donor with ankylosing spondylitis.

This clonotype has just a few counts. The chain links TRBV5-1 to TRBJ2-5; D unresolved. With 0 bases removed from V and 5 bases from J, the gap between germline ends came to 8 bases. Per the germline V gene, CDR1 is SGHRS and CDR2 is YFSETQ. This CDR3 contains 13 residues. CDR3 DNA: TGCGCCAGCAGCTTGGATATTAGGGAGACCCAGTACTTC. Amino acids: CASSLDIRETQYF.

There are many counts of this clonotype. The V gene is TRBV25-1, the J gene TRBJ2-5; TRBD2 aligns across 10 bases. V shed 1 base and J 4 bases; nucleotides not matched to a gene: 9. Germline V gene data show CDR1 as MGHDK and CDR2 as SYGVNS. The CDR3 is 17 amino acids. CDR3 in amino acids: CASSEWAAGGPGETQYF. Written as DNA, the CDR3 is TGTGCCAGCAGTGAATGGGCAGCGGGAGGGCCTGGAGAGACCCAGTACTTC. The full variable domain, its missing parts supplied by reference TRBV25-1 and TRBJ2-5, is EADIYQTPRYLVIGTGKKITLECSQTMGHDKMYWYQQDPGMELHLIHYSYGVNSTEKGDLSSESTVSRIRTEHFPLTLESARPSHTSQYLCASSEWAAGGPGETQYFGPGTRLLVL.

This clonotype came up many times. This sequence joins TRBV19 and TRBJ1-1; TRBD1 agrees at 7 bases. The length of the CDR3 is 11 residues. Germline trimming cut 9 bases from V and 7 bases from J; bases unmatched to any gene: 5. CDR1 and CDR2 (germline): LNHDA, SQIVND (reference sequence). CDR3 region: CASGQALEAFF. The CDR3 DNA is TGTGCCAGCGGACAGGCGCTTGAAGCTTTCTTT.

This clonotype was recorded at least ten times. The rearrangement joins TRBV7-8 to TRBJ2-3, with 16 bases matching TRBD2. V gave up 5 bases and J gave up 1 base; unmatched junction bases: 9. The CDR3 runs 19 residues. The germline V gene encodes CDR1 SGHVS and CDR2 FQNEAQ. CDR3 bases: TGTGCCAGCAGCACCACGGGACTAGCGGGAGGGTCAGGCACAGATACGCAGTATTTT. This gives the protein CASSTTGLAGGSGTDTQYF. The full variable domain, completed using reference TRBV7-8 and TRBJ2-3, is GAGVSQSPRYKVAKRGQDVALRCDPISGHVSLFWYQQALGQGPEFLTYFQNEAQLDKSGLPSDRFFAERPEGSVSTLKIQRTQQEDSAVYLCASSTTGLAGGSGTDTQYFGPGTRLTVL.

The chain employs TRBV13 and TRBJ2-1; TRBD2 agrees at 14 bases. Germline V gene data show CDR1 as PRHDT and CDR2 as FYEKMQ (reference sequence). The CDR3 runs to 16 residues. Unmatched junction bases numbered 3, after V lost 5 bases and J lost 3 bases. The CDR3 sequence is CASSPGLAGVYNEQFF. CDR3 nucleotides: TGTGCCAGCAGCCCGGGACTAGCGGGAGTCTACAATGAGCAGTTCTTC. Using reference TRBV13 and TRBJ2-1 for the parts outside the CDR3, the full variable domain is AAGVIQSPRHLIKEKRETATLKCYPIPRHDTVYWYQQGPGQDPQFLISFYEKMQSDKGSIPDRFSAQQFSDYHSELNMSSLELGDSALYFCASSPGLAGVYNEQFFGPGTRLTVL.

This clonotype has only a few counts. The chain combines TRBV27 with TRBJ2-1; the D gene could be TRBD1 or TRBD2 (5 bases each). The CDR3 extends over 14 amino acids. Germline V gene lookup returns CDR1 MNHEY and CDR2 SMNVEV (reference sequence). V was cut by 6 bases and J by 9 bases, with 18 bases left in between. This CDR3 is CASSRDQASSEQFF. As DNA, the CDR3 is TGTGCCAGCAGCCGGGACCAAGCCTCTAGTGAGCAGTTCTTC.

Many counts were recorded for this clonotype. The chain combines TRBV29-1 with TRBJ2-1, with D possibly TRBD2 on 5 matching bases. The CDR3 loop spans 11 amino acids. Trimming stripped 7 bases from V and 7 bases from J, with 11 bases between. Germline CDR1 is SQVTM and CDR2 is ANQGSEA. The CDR3 sequence is CSGRWENEQFF. CDR3 coding DNA: TGCAGCGGTCGCTGGGAGAATGAGCAGTTCTTC.

This clonotype was counted ten times or more. This chain connects TRBV12-3 or TRBV12-4 to TRBJ2-3; 11 positions match TRBD1. Losses at the gene ends were 5 bases for V and 6 bases for J; bases not matched to a gene: 10. CDR3 length equals 16 residues. CDR3 residues: CASSTLGTGGSDTQYF. The CDR3 DNA sequence: TGTGCCAGCAGTACTTTAGGGACAGGGGGTTCGGATACGCAGTATTTT.

The table lists this clonotype with a few counts. The gene calls are TRBV7-9 and TRBJ2-1, with D perhaps given as TRBD1 or TRBD2 (5 bases each). V shed 1 base and J shed 8 bases, with 21 bases lying between them. This CDR3 has 17 amino acids. CDR1 and CDR2 (germline): SEHNR, FQNEAQ (reference sequence). This CDR3 reads CASSLELVGAGVDEQFF. The DNA for the CDR3 is TGTGCCAGCAGCTTAGAACTGGTAGGGGCCGGGGTGGATGAGCAGTTCTTC.

This clonotype has a handful of counts. This chain connects TRBV3-1 to TRBJ2-5; D is tentatively TRBD1 or TRBD2 (7 bases each). The length of the CDR3 is 14 residues. The V and J ends lost 10 bases and 3 bases respectively, with 18 bases between them. The germline CDR1 and CDR2 sequences are LGHDT and YNNKEL (reference sequence). CDR3 coding DNA: TGTGCCATCCCAAAGACAGGGAGGGAAGAGACCCAGTACTTC. It specifies CAIPKTGREETQYF.

This clonotype was observed many times. V usage is TRBV20-1 and J usage is TRBJ1-3; D not resolved. CDR1 is DFQATT and CDR2 is SNEGSKA in the germline V gene (reference sequence). Trimming took off 0 bases at V and 0 bases at J, with 12 bases between the two ends. The CDR3 consists of 16 residues. The CDR3 region is CSARDRGGSSGNTIYF. DNA of the CDR3: TGCAGTGCTAGAGATCGGGGAGGCAGCTCTGGAAACACCATATATTTT.

V is TRBV4-1 and J is TRBJ2-1; 13 nucleotides align to TRBD2. The CDR3 runs 15 residues. V shed 4 bases, J shed 8 bases, and the junction held 5 bases outside the gene matches. Germline V CDR1 and CDR2: MGHRA, YSYEKL. The CDR3 loop reads CASSPLGLAGDEQFF. The CDR3 coding sequence is TGCGCCAGCAGCCCCCTAGGACTAGCGGGGGATGAGCAGTTCTTC.

Ten or more counts support this clonotype. The gene calls are TRBV12-3 or TRBV12-4 and TRBJ2-1; D gene unclear. The CDR3 consists of 13 residues. V lost 3 bases and J 7 bases, leaving 10 bases between the germline ends. In DNA, the CDR3 is TGTGCCAGCAGTTTGGCAGTGTGGAATGAGCAGTTCTTC. As protein: CASSLAVWNEQFF.